One and the same sample provided the 26 T cell receptor beta chains below, sequenced in a study of beta chain features in type 1 diabetes. The investigators reverse transcribed all of the isolated RNA, so they sequenced expressed TCRB transcripts. Method: immunoSEQ multiplex PCR; TCRdb's copy keeps in-frame clones and lacks some. The data contain 850,000 to 900,000 clones, 17% of them singletons. The sequenced material came from naive CD4+ T cells from blood. These receptors were taken from a woman between 18 and 29 years old in good health.

This clone has more than one count but fewer than ten. The V call is TRBV7-2, the J call TRBJ2-1; 7 bases are shared with TRBD2. Trimming cost V 5 bases and J 4 bases; bases outside gene matches: 5. The CDR3 runs 14 residues. The germline V gene encodes CDR1 SGHTA and CDR2 FQGNSA. The CDR3 nucleotides read TGTGCCAGCAGCCGGACTAGTATGTACAATGAGCAGTTCTTC. It is translated as CASSRTSMYNEQFF. Using reference TRBV7-2 and TRBJ2-1 for the parts outside the CDR3, the full variable domain is GAGVSQSPSNKVTEKGKDVELRCDPISGHTALYWYRQSLGQGLEFLIYFQGNSAPDKSGLPSDRFSAERTGGSVSTLTIQRTQQEDSAVYLCASSRTSMYNEQFFGPGTRLTVL.

This clone has only a few counts. V and J are TRBV9 and TRBJ2-1; D is tentatively TRBD1 or TRBD2 (5 bases each). Trimming stripped 5 bases from V and 3 bases from J, with 12 bases between. CDR1 SGDLS and CDR2 YYNGEE come from the germline V gene. The CDR3 is 14 residues long. This CDR3 is CASRAGALYNEQFF. CDR3 bases: TGTGCCAGCAGGGCCGGGGCCCTCTACAATGAGCAGTTCTTC.

This chain connects TRBV5-8 to TRBJ2-5; no reliable D call. The length of the CDR3 is 15 residues. In germline, CDR1 is SGHTS, CDR2 YDEGEE. V dropped 5 bases and J dropped 5 bases, with 19 bases sitting between them. Here the CDR3 DNA reads TGTGCCAGCAGGCCCTTGACGGGCGGCTTGGAGACCCAGTACTTC. Translation: CASRPLTGGLETQYF. The full variable domain, with the rest looked up from reference TRBV5-8 and TRBJ2-5, is EAGVTQSPTHLIKTRGQQATLRCSPISGHTSVYWYQQALGLGLQFLLWYDEGEERNRGNFPPRFSGRQFPNYSSELNVNALELEDSALYLCASRPLTGGLETQYFGPGTRLLVL.

For the CDR3, the DNA is TGCGCCAGCAGCCAAGGGGTAGCGGCCTCTCAGTACTTC. Protein sequence: CASSQGVAASQYF. The J gene is TRBJ2-4, the V gene TRBV4-1, with a possible D match to TRBD2 (6 bases). V gave up 1 base and J gave up 12 bases, with 13 bases separating them. Germline values: CDR1 MGHRA, CDR2 YSYEKL. The CDR3 sequence is 13 residues long.

This clone has a handful of counts. The chain links TRBV7-9 to TRBJ2-1; 8 bases line up with TRBD2. V was clipped by 2 bases and J by 8 bases; unmatched bases: 8. The CDR3 spans 15 residues. In germline, CDR1 is SEHNR, CDR2 FQNEAQ (reference sequence). The CDR3 DNA reads TGTGCCAGCAGCTTAATAGAAGCGGGAGCATATGAGCAGTTCTTC. Its translation is CASSLIEAGAYEQFF.

V gene TRBV28 combines with J gene TRBJ1-2; D uncertain. V shed 3 bases and J shed 7 bases, with 6 bases lying between them. This CDR3 contains 11 residues. Germline CDR1 and CDR2: MDHEN and SYDVKM. The CDR3 nucleotides are TGTGCCAGCAGTTTGAACGCTGGCTACACCTTC. As protein: CASSLNAGYTF.

This chain joins TRBV20-1 and TRBJ2-1; no clear D gene. The V end was cut by 4 bases, the J end by 9 bases, with 4 bases between. The germline V gene encodes CDR1 DFQATT and CDR2 SNEGSKA (reference sequence). CDR3 length equals 9 residues. The CDR3 DNA sequence: TGCAGTGCTAATACTGAGCAGTTCTTC. Translated: CSANTEQFF.

This chain uses TRBV5-1 with TRBJ2-5; D remains ambiguous. CDR1 and CDR2 from the germline V gene are SGHRS and YFSETQ. V was clipped by 2 bases and J by 1 base, with 9 bases between them. The CDR3 has 14 amino acids. For the CDR3, the DNA is TGCGCCAGCAGCTTAAGGCCAGCCCAAGAGACCCAGTACTTC. Protein product: CASSLRPAQETQYF.

V usage is TRBV7-9 and J usage is TRBJ2-5, with 9 bases matching TRBD2. Per the germline V gene, CDR1 is SEHNR and CDR2 is FQNEAQ (reference sequence). CDR3 size: 17 residues. With V trimmed by 2 bases and J by 5 bases, 12 bases remained unmatched. DNA of the CDR3: TGTGCCAGCAGCTTAAGGCTATTGCGGGAGGGCCAGGAGACCCAGTACTTC. It encodes CASSLRLLREGQETQYF.

This chain joins TRBV7-9 and TRBJ2-7; a weak D match, TRBD1 (5 bases). The germline CDR1 and CDR2 sequences are SEHNR and FQNEAQ (reference sequence). Trimming pared 5 bases from V and 1 base from J, leaving 12 bases between. This CDR3 is 14 amino acids long. The CDR3 region has the DNA TGTGCCAGCAGCCTATTAGGGGTTTCCTACGAGCAGTACTTC. It specifies CASSLLGVSYEQYF.

V is TRBV28 and J is TRBJ1-2; 7 nucleotides line up with TRBD1. In germline, CDR1 is MDHEN, CDR2 SYDVKM. The CDR3 is 13 amino acids. Unmatched junction bases numbered 3, after V lost 6 bases and J lost 2 bases. CDR3 in amino acids: CASRSGQNYGYTF. As DNA, the CDR3 is TGTGCCAGCAGGTCGGGACAGAACTATGGCTACACCTTC.

The chain couples TRBV6-1 to TRBJ2-7, with 7 bases aligning to TRBD1. Germline V CDR1 and CDR2: MNHNS, SASEGT. The junction had 6 bases not matched to a gene; V was cut back by 2 bases and J by 2 bases. The length of the CDR3 is 15 residues. The CDR3 is CASSETGTATYEQYF. For the CDR3, the DNA is TGTGCCAGCAGTGAAACCGGGACAGCAACCTACGAGCAGTACTTC.

In this sample, this clone turned up a few times. This chain joins TRBV7-9 and TRBJ2-1; D might be TRBD1 or TRBD2, each matching 5 bases. The V and J ends lost 6 bases and 10 bases respectively, with 10 bases between them. The CDR3 has 11 amino acids. The germline CDR1 and CDR2 sequences are SEHNR and FQNEAQ (reference sequence). CDR3 amino acids: CASSGEGEQFF. CDR3 DNA: TGTGCCAGCAGTGGCGAGGGGGAGCAGTTCTTC.

The chain has TRBV4-2 and TRBJ1-3; 7 bases line up with TRBD1. This CDR3 spans 16 amino acids. V trimming: 3 bases; J trimming: 0 bases; junction bases outside the gene matches: 5. Germline V gives CDR1 LGHNA, CDR2 YNFKEQ. CDR3 sequence (DNA): TGTGCCAGCAGCCACGGGGACAGAAACTCTGGAAACACCATATATTTT. It encodes CASSHGDRNSGNTIYF.

The V and J genes are TRBV27 and TRBJ2-5; D not resolved. The DNA end is more similar to TRBJ2-7, so the J call may be wrong. The CDR3 length is 14 residues. CDR1 and CDR2 from the germline V gene are MNHEY and SMNVEV (reference sequence). DNA for the CDR3: TGTGCCTCCTGGCCGACTTCGCACTCCTACGAGCAGTACTTC. Translated, it gives CASWPTSHSYEQYF.

This clone has only one observation. V and J are TRBV18 and TRBJ2-3; 7 bases map to TRBD1. The CDR3 runs to 15 residues. CDR1 is KGHSH and CDR2 is LQKENI in the germline V gene. The J segment lost 6 bases and the V segment lost 4 bases, leaving 10 bases of the junction unmatched. The CDR3 loop is CASSQTTGSYDTQYF. Here the CDR3 DNA reads TGTGCCAGCTCACAGACGACAGGGTCTTACGATACGCAGTATTTT.

This chain links TRBV7-6 with TRBJ2-2, with D perhaps matching TRBD1 or TRBD2 (5 bases each). The germline V gene encodes CDR1 SGHVS and CDR2 FNYEAQ. This CDR3 region has 17 residues. The V and J ends lost 0 bases and 1 base respectively, with 12 bases between them. The CDR3 DNA reads TGTGCCAGCAGCTTAGCGAGGGGCAGGGTGAACACCGGGGAGCTGTTTTTT. It translates to CASSLARGRVNTGELFF.

This clone was seen more than once but under ten times. The chain links TRBV25-1 to TRBJ2-1, with TRBD1 identical over 9 bases. The CDR3 is 16 residues long. CDR1 is MGHDK, CDR2 SYGVNS, per germline. Losses at the gene ends were 4 bases for V and 8 bases for J; bases not matched to a gene: 12. The CDR3 is CASSVHRGRPDDEQFF. Written as DNA, the CDR3 is TGTGCCAGCAGTGTACACAGGGGGCGTCCGGACGATGAGCAGTTCTTC.

The V call is TRBV19, the J call TRBJ2-1, with 8 bases fitting TRBD2. V was pared by 1 base and J by 3 bases, with 8 bases of the junction left unmatched. Looked up from germline, CDR1 is LNHDA and CDR2 is SQIVND (reference sequence). The CDR3 covers 17 residues. The CDR3 DNA reads as TGTGCCAGTAGTATAGGACCGGGACTAGGGAACTACAATGAGCAGTTCTTC. Its translation is CASSIGPGLGNYNEQFF.

This clone was picked up a small number of times. This sequence joins TRBV2 and TRBJ2-5; 11 nucleotides align to TRBD2. The CDR3 spans 15 residues. The germline V gene has CDR1 SNHLY and CDR2 FYNNEI. The ends lost 6 bases at V and 1 base at J; junction bases unmatched: 4. In DNA form, the CDR3 reads TGTGCCAGCAGCGTCGGGACTAGCGGCCAAGAGACCCAGTACTTC. This translates into CASSVGTSGQETQYF.

The chain recombines TRBV7-2 with TRBJ2-5; 13 positions match TRBD2. The J call is in doubt because the DNA end fits TRBJ2-7 better. In germline, CDR1 is SGHTA, CDR2 FQGNSA. CDR3 length: 15 residues. The CDR3 reads CASSRLTSGRTEQYF. DNA of the CDR3: TGTGCCAGCAGCCGCCTGACTAGCGGGAGGACCGAGCAGTACTTC.

This clone has a handful of counts. The same CDR3 arises from other DNA sequences in this sample as well. The V and J genes are TRBV9 and TRBJ1-1, with unresolved D. V was cut by 0 bases and J by 5 bases, with 8 bases left in between. In germline, CDR1 is SGDLS, CDR2 YYNGEE. This CDR3 contains 13 residues. The CDR3 here is CASSVGPGTEAFF. The DNA of the CDR3 is TGTGCCAGCAGCGTAGGGCCCGGGACTGAAGCTTTCTTT. Filled out from reference TRBV9 and TRBJ1-1, the complete variable domain reads DSGVTQTPKHLITATGQRVTLRCSPRSGDLSVYWYQQSLDQGLQFLIQYYNGEERAKGNILERFSAQQFPDLHSELNLSSLELGDSALYFCASSVGPGTEAFFGQGTRLTVV.

This clone appeared a few times. The chain uses TRBV7-2 and TRBJ1-2; D is possibly TRBD1 (6 bases). Germline V lookup: CDR1 SGHTA, CDR2 FQGNSA. Trimming cost V 1 base and J 2 bases, with 11 bases left between them. This CDR3 contains 15 residues. The CDR3 reads CASSLDGGANYGYTF. CDR3 in DNA: TGTGCCAGCAGCTTAGATGGGGGGGCGAACTATGGCTACACCTTC.

This clone showed up just a few times. The V and J genes are TRBV19 and TRBJ2-5; D gene unclear. Germline assignment: CDR1 LNHDA and CDR2 SQIVND (reference sequence). The germline V and J ends were trimmed by 5 bases and 4 bases, with 14 bases remaining between them. The CDR3 length is 14 residues. The CDR3 protein is CASSPQAVGETQYF. CDR3 coding DNA: TGTGCCAGTAGTCCCCAGGCAGTAGGAGAGACCCAGTACTTC.

The rearrangement uses TRBV6-1 and TRBJ2-5, with a tentative D call TRBD2 (7 bases). The CDR3 is 15 amino acids. The germline V gene encodes CDR1 MNHNS and CDR2 SASEGT. Trimming took 5 bases from V and 4 from J, leaving 17 bases between them. The DNA of the CDR3 is TGTGCCAGCAGTACTTACGGGGGGCGCGTAGAGACCCAGTACTTC. Protein product: CASSTYGGRVETQYF.

This clone was seen a handful of times. This chain joins TRBV5-6 and TRBJ1-2; D is unresolved. There are 13 residues in the CDR3. CDR1 is SGHDT and CDR2 is YYEEEE in the germline V gene. Trimming removed 2 bases at V and 6 bases at J, with 11 bases between. CDR3 coding DNA: TGTGCCAGCAGCTTTGGGCCTTCCAATGGCTACACCTTC. Its protein is CASSFGPSNGYTF.